This passage covers 32 T cell receptor beta chains from one sample sequenced in a study of T cells in pancreatic ductal adenocarcinoma. Selected pancreatic ductal adenocarcinoma patients had undergone surgery without neoadjuvant therapy. TCRdb's copy holds only in-frame clones and misses some; the assay was immunoSEQ multiplex PCR. The table includes around 31,000 clones, 85% to 95% detected once. The material sequenced was PBMCs. The receptors shown here come from a human donor with pancreatic ductal adenocarcinoma.

The chain links TRBV28 to TRBJ1-5; a weak D match, TRBD1 (5 bases). The CDR3 totals 14 residues. Germline V gene lookup returns CDR1 MDHEN and CDR2 SYDVKM. V was shortened by 3 bases and J by 3 bases, with 9 bases between the two germline ends. DNA for the CDR3: TGTGCCAGCAGTTTCGGGGGGGACAATCAGCCCCAGCATTTT. This translates into CASSFGGDNQPQHF.

The genes are TRBV18 and TRBJ1-2; D possibly corresponds to TRBD1 (5 bases). CDR1 is KGHSH and CDR2 is LQKENI in the germline V gene. Trimming removed 3 bases at V and 6 bases at J, with 14 bases between. The CDR3 sequence is 14 residues long. CDR3 region: CASSPPQGSDGYTF. CDR3 sequence (DNA): TGTGCCAGCTCACCCCCGCAGGGTTCAGATGGCTACACCTTC.

The chain recombines TRBV6-5 with TRBJ1-2, with a weak D call TRBD1 (5 bases). Trimming took 2 bases from V and 3 from J, leaving 10 bases between them. CDR3 size: 14 residues. The germline V gene has CDR1 MNHEY and CDR2 SVGAGI. This chain's CDR3 is CASSYGGVDYGYTF. As DNA, the CDR3 is TGTGCCAGCAGTTACGGAGGGGTTGACTATGGCTACACCTTC.

The V gene is TRBV5-1, the J gene TRBJ2-1; 9 bases map to TRBD1. The V segment lost 0 bases and the J segment 1 base; nucleotides outside the gene matches: 8. The CDR3 covers 18 residues. CDR1 and CDR2 (germline): SGHRS, YFSETQ. CDR3 amino acids: CASSLGTGVVGSYNEQFF. CDR3 nucleotide sequence: TGCGCCAGCAGCTTGGGGACAGGGGTCGTCGGGTCCTACAATGAGCAGTTCTTC.

The count of this clone is one. V and J are TRBV5-1 and TRBJ2-6, with D hard to call. CDR3 length: 18 amino acids. Germline CDR1 and CDR2: SGHRS and YFSETQ. V was pared by 4 bases and J by 2 bases, with 19 bases between. CDR3 amino acids: CASSSHWIPGTGANVLTF. CDR3 coding DNA: TGCGCCAGCAGCAGCCATTGGATCCCAGGTACTGGGGCCAACGTCCTGACTTTC. The full variable domain, completed using reference TRBV5-1 and TRBJ2-6, is KAGVTQTPRYLIKTRGQQVTLSCSPISGHRSVSWYQQTPGQGLQFLFEYFSETQRNKGNFPGRFSGRQFSNSRSEMNVSTLELGDSALYLCASSSHWIPGTGANVLTFGAGSRLTVL.

The J gene is TRBJ1-3, the V gene TRBV5-1; D is unresolved. The germline V gene has CDR1 SGHRS and CDR2 YFSETQ. The CDR3 has 13 residues. V lost 0 bases and J 14 bases, leaving 15 bases between the germline ends. CDR3 DNA sequence: TGCGCCAGCAGCTTGGCCGGCAGTTCCTCCGTATATTTT. It codes for CASSLAGSSSVYF.

This sequence joins TRBV7-2 and TRBJ1-1; tentatively, D is TRBD1 (6 bases). Germline V gives CDR1 SGHTA, CDR2 FQGNSA. This CDR3 has 15 residues. The ends were cut back, 1 base at V and 2 bases at J, with 11 bases in the middle. CDR3 in DNA: TGTGCCAGCAGCTTAGATATCAGGGGAAACACTGAAGCTTTCTTT. Translation: CASSLDIRGNTEAFF.

This clone was picked up a small number of times. This sequence joins TRBV6-5 and TRBJ1-5, with D unresolved. The germline V gene has CDR1 MNHEY and CDR2 SVGAGI. V dropped 6 bases and J dropped 2 bases, with 11 bases sitting between them. CDR3 length equals 14 residues. CDR3 coding DNA: TGTGCCAGCAGGGGAAGCTCAGGCAATCAGCCCCAGCATTTT. It codes for CASRGSSGNQPQHF.

This clone appeared a few times. The J gene is TRBJ1-2, the V gene TRBV28; D remains unclear. The V gene lost 4 bases and the J gene lost 1 base, with 22 bases spanning the gap. CDR1 MDHEN and CDR2 SYDVKM come from the germline V gene. The CDR3 sequence is 18 residues long. DNA for the CDR3: TGTGCCAGCAGTTCAGAGACCTACCCCAGAAACTTTAACTATGGCTACACCTTC. Its translation is CASSSETYPRNFNYGYTF.

The chain recombines TRBV19 with TRBJ1-5; D is perhaps TRBD1 (5 bases). Germline lookup yields CDR1 LNHDA and CDR2 SQIVND (reference sequence). CDR3 size: 17 residues. Trimming shortened V by 8 bases and J by 3 bases, and 23 bases separated the two germline ends. In DNA form, the CDR3 reads TGTGCCAGTGGGCGACCGCTCGGGACGGACTACAATCAGCCCCAGCATTTT. This codes for CASGRPLGTDYNQPQHF.

On this clone: Other DNA sequences in this specimen translate into the identical CDR3. This sequence joins TRBV2 and TRBJ2-1; D is uncertain. In germline, CDR1 is SNHLY, CDR2 FYNNEI. CDR3 length: 11 residues. Trimming removed 5 bases at V and 4 bases at J, with 3 bases between. The CDR3 nucleotides read TGTGCCAGCAGTTTATACAATGAGCAGTTCTTC. This encodes CASSLYNEQFF.

The rearrangement links TRBV2 to TRBJ2-1; 15 nucleotides agree with TRBD2. V lost 5 bases and J lost 9; bases outside the gene matches: 5. The germline V gene encodes CDR1 SNHLY and CDR2 FYNNEI. The CDR3 covers 15 residues. The CDR3 DNA reads TGTGCCAGCAGTCCTCAGGGACTAGCGGGGGGTGAGCAGTTCTTC. The encoded protein is CASSPQGLAGGEQFF.

The chain is built from TRBV19 and TRBJ1-3; D gene uncertain. The CDR3 loop spans 15 amino acids. Germline CDR1 is LNHDA and CDR2 is SQIVND (reference sequence). Trimming shortened V by 7 bases and J by 0 bases, and 13 bases separated the two germline ends. The CDR3 loop reads CASTPLQNSGNTIYF. The CDR3 DNA follows: TGTGCCAGTACTCCATTACAGAACTCTGGAAACACCATATATTTT.

The gene calls are TRBV11-2 and TRBJ2-2; TRBD2 matches 12 bases. J was trimmed by 5 bases and V by 5 bases; bases with no gene match: 9. Germline V gene lookup returns CDR1 SGHAT and CDR2 FQNNGV. The CDR3 runs to 17 residues. The CDR3 DNA follows: TGTGCCAGCAGCCCGCAACGACTAGCGGGAGTAACCGGGGAGCTGTTTTTT. The encoded protein is CASSPQRLAGVTGELFF.

The chain combines TRBV6-5 with TRBJ2-7; TRBD2 agrees at 10 bases. V gave up 5 bases and J gave up 2 bases; unmatched junction bases: 6. Germline assignment: CDR1 MNHEY and CDR2 SVGAGI. This CDR3 is 15 amino acids long. The CDR3 DNA follows: TGTGCCAGCAGTCCTACTAGCGGGATTACCTACGAGCAGTACTTC. This encodes CASSPTSGITYEQYF.

This chain links TRBV11-2 with TRBJ2-7, with D possibly matching TRBD2 (5 bases). The CDR3 sequence is 15 residues long. Deletions cut 6 bases from V and 6 bases from J, with 21 bases between. CDR1 and CDR2 (germline): SGHAT, FQNNGV. As DNA, the CDR3 is TGTGCCAGCAGTAGTTCCCCGGTAGGGAGCGCCGAGCAGTACTTC. Translated, it gives CASSSSPVGSAEQYF.

V is TRBV29-1 and J is TRBJ2-6; D gene unclear. Germline assignment: CDR1 SQVTM and CDR2 ANQGSEA. The CDR3 has 15 amino acids. Between the trimmed V and J ends, which lost 0 bases and 0 bases, there was a span of 6 bases. The CDR3 protein is CSVEEQHSGANVLTF. The CDR3 DNA reads TGCAGCGTTGAAGAGCAGCACTCTGGGGCCAACGTCCTGACTTTC.

The chain recombines TRBV19 with TRBJ2-7; maybe TRBD2 (6 bases). Deletions cut 4 bases from V and 3 bases from J, with 16 bases between. The CDR3 runs 15 residues. Germline V gene sequence: CDR1 LNHDA, CDR2 SQIVND (reference sequence). This CDR3 reads CASSRSLAPGYEQYF. In nucleotides, the CDR3 is TGTGCCAGTAGTAGGTCTCTAGCGCCGGGCTACGAGCAGTACTTC.

This chain joins TRBV7-2 and TRBJ2-2, with D uncertain. The V and J ends lost 3 bases and 6 bases respectively, with 11 bases between them. This CDR3 comprises 14 residues. In germline, CDR1 is SGHTA, CDR2 FQGNSA. The CDR3 spells CASSLQWSAGELFF. Here the CDR3 DNA reads TGTGCCAGCAGCTTGCAATGGTCTGCCGGGGAGCTGTTTTTT.

The gene calls are TRBV5-6 and TRBJ1-5; D not resolved. Germline CDR1 and CDR2: SGHDT and YYEEEE. Trimming removed 0 bases from V and 3 bases from J, with 1 base in between. This CDR3 region has 12 residues. CDR3 in DNA: TGTGCCAGCAGCTTGGCCAATCAGCCCCAGCATTTT. The encoded protein is CASSLANQPQHF.

In this sample, this clone turned up once. The V gene is TRBV5-6, the J gene TRBJ1-3; no clear D. This CDR3 is built from 16 residues. Trimming removed 0 bases at V and 1 base at J, with 11 bases between. Germline lookup yields CDR1 SGHDT and CDR2 YYEEEE. The CDR3 loop is CASSLDAAQSGNTIYF. CDR3 bases: TGTGCCAGCAGCTTGGATGCAGCTCAATCTGGAAACACCATATATTTT.

The chain uses TRBV21-1 and TRBJ1-2. TRBV21-1 is a pseudogene segment. The CDR3 loop spans 14 amino acids. The CDR3 here is CASSPPRENYGYTF. The CDR3 nucleotides read TGTGCCAGCAGCCCCCCTCGGGAAAACTATGGCTACACCTTC.

V and J are TRBV7-6 and TRBJ2-1; possible D gene TRBD2, 6 bases. The CDR3 contains 16 residues. Germline CDR1 is SGHVS and CDR2 is FNYEAQ. V lost 2 bases and J lost 8, with 19 bases in between. The CDR3 DNA sequence: TGTGCCAGCAGCTTAACCCAAACGACTAGGAGGGATGAGCAGTTCTTC. Its protein product is CASSLTQTTRRDEQFF. The full variable domain, with the rest looked up from reference TRBV7-6 and TRBJ2-1, is GAGVSQSPRYKVTKRGQDVALRCDPISGHVSLYWYRQALGQGPEFLTYFNYEAQQDKSGLPNDRFSAERPEGSISTLTIQRTEQRDSAMYRCASSLTQTTRRDEQFFGPGTRLTVL.

This clone was detected only a few times. The genes are TRBV5-1 and TRBJ2-3; unclear D gene. This CDR3 is built from 14 residues. Trimming pared 0 bases from V and 2 bases from J, leaving 7 bases between. Germline CDR1 SGHRS, CDR2 YFSETQ. The CDR3 loop is CASSLERPTDTQYF. CDR3 nucleotides: TGCGCCAGCAGCTTGGAGAGGCCCACAGATACGCAGTATTTT.

The chain is built from TRBV11-2 and TRBJ2-1; TRBD2 matches 7 bases. This CDR3 spans 16 amino acids. Germline-derived CDR1 and CDR2 are SGHAT and FQNNGV. V gave up 5 bases and J gave up 7 bases; unmatched junction bases: 14. The CDR3 spells CASSPPAGVGLNEQFF. The CDR3 DNA sequence: TGTGCCAGCAGCCCCCCTGCGGGAGTTGGGTTAAATGAGCAGTTCTTC.

This chain links TRBV9 with TRBJ1-2; D not certain. The V end lost 4 bases, the J end lost 3 bases, and 13 bases lay between the germline ends. Germline CDR1 and CDR2: SGDLS and YYNGEE. CDR3 length: 14 amino acids. CDR3 sequence reads: CASSRNSFDYGYTF. CDR3 DNA sequence: TGTGCCAGCAGCCGAAATAGCTTCGACTATGGCTACACCTTC.

This clone was recorded once. The genes are TRBV28 and TRBJ2-6, with TRBD1 as a possible D gene (5 bases). Germline CDR1 MDHEN, CDR2 SYDVKM. CDR3 length equals 16 residues. Trimming removed 6 bases from V and 0 bases from J, with 12 bases in between. CDR3 residues: CASSRRQYSGANVLTF. CDR3 DNA: TGTGCCAGCAGCCGCCGACAGTACTCTGGGGCCAACGTCCTGACTTTC. Full variable domain (rest looked up from reference TRBV28 and TRBJ2-6): DVKVTQSSRYLVKRTGEKVFLECVQDMDHENMFWYRQDPGLGLRLIYFSYDVKMKEKGDIPEGYSVSREKKERFSLILESASTNQTSMYLCASSRRQYSGANVLTFGAGSRLTVL.

The chain recombines TRBV4-2 with TRBJ2-7; 7 bases match TRBD2. The CDR3 sequence is 14 residues long. The junction had 10 bases not matched to a gene; V was cut back by 5 bases and J by 6 bases. CDR1 is LGHNA, CDR2 YNFKEQ, per germline. CDR3 nucleotides: TGTGCCAGCAGCTCGCTTTGGCGGGAGTCCGAGCAGTACTTC. Protein: CASSSLWRESEQYF.

The sample holds one count of this clone. CDR3 DNA sequence: TGTGCCACGTCTACCCGGGAGGGTGGCTACACCTTC. It is translated as CATSTREGGYTF. This chain links TRBV6-4 with TRBJ1-2; no reliable D call. In germline, CDR1 is MRHNA, CDR2 SNTAGT. Trimming stripped 10 bases from V and 7 bases from J, with 16 bases between. This CDR3 has 12 residues.

The CDR3: CSVEGVGGQDYEQYF. The DNA for the CDR3 is TGCAGCGTTGAAGGTGTTGGTGGACAGGACTACGAGCAGTACTTC. The rearrangement joins TRBV29-1 to TRBJ2-7; the match to TRBD1 covers 7 bases. V was pared by 1 base and J by 3 bases, with 9 bases of the junction left unmatched. This CDR3 has 15 amino acids. Germline V gene data show CDR1 as SQVTM and CDR2 as ANQGSEA.

The chain combines TRBV7-8 with TRBJ2-7; 8 positions agree with TRBD1. This CDR3 spans 15 amino acids. The J segment lost 3 bases and the V segment lost 5 bases, leaving 9 bases of the junction unmatched. Per the germline V gene, CDR1 is SGHVS and CDR2 is FQNEAQ. Written as DNA, the CDR3 is TGTGCCAGCAGCAAGCAGGGACAGGTAAACTACGAGCAGTACTTC. Protein sequence: CASSKQGQVNYEQYF.

V is TRBV5-6 and J is TRBJ2-2, with 11 positions matching TRBD2. CDR3 length: 16 amino acids. CDR1 and CDR2 (germline): SGHDT, YYEEEE. V was pared by 2 bases and J by 8 bases, with 8 bases of the junction left unmatched. In DNA, the CDR3 is TGTGCCAGCAGCTTAGAGACTAGCGGGACAACAGGGGAGCTGTTTTTT. The encoded protein is CASSLETSGTTGELFF.